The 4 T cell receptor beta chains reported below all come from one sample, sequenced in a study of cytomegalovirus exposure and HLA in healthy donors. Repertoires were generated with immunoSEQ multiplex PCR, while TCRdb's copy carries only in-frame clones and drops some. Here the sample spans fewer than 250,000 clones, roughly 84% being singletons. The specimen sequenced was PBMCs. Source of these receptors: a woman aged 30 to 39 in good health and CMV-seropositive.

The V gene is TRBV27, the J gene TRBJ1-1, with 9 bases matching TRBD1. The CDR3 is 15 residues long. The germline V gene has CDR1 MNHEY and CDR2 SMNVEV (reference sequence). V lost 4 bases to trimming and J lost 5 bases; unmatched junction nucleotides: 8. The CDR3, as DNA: TGTGCCAGCAGTTCCAGGACAGGGGAAGGGACTGAAGCTTTCTTT. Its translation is CASSSRTGEGTEAFF.

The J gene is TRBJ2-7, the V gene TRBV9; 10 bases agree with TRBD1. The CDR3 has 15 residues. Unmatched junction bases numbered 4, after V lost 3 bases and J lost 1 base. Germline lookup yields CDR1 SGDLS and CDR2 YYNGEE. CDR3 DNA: TGTGCCAGCAGCGCGAGGGACAGGGGTTCCTACGAGCAGTACTTC. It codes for CASSARDRGSYEQYF.

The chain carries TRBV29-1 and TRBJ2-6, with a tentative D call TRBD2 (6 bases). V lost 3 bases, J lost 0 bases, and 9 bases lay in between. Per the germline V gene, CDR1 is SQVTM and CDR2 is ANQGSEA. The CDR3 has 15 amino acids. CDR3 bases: TGCAGCGTTGAGGAGGGCCTCTCTGGGGCCAACGTCCTGACTTTC. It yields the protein CSVEEGLSGANVLTF.

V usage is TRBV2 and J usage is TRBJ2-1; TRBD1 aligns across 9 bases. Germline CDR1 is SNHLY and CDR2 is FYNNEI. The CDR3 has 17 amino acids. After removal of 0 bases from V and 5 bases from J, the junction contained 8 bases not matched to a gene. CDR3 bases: TGTGCCAGCAGTGAAGCGTCCTGGGGACAGGGTAACAATGAGCAGTTCTTC. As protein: CASSEASWGQGNNEQFF. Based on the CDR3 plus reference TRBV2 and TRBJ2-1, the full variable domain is EPEVTQTPSHQVTQMGQEVILRCVPISNHLYFYWYRQILGQKVEFLVSFYNNEISEKSEIFDDQFSVERPDGSNFTLKIRSTKLEDSAMYFCASSEASWGQGNNEQFFGPGTRLTVL.